This TCR beta chain was sequenced during a study of T-cell memory formation after mild COVID-19. Study observations and caveats: Second-wave clones reaching peak frequency on day 37 lacked confirmed SARS-CoV-2 specificity. Some clones that responded were present in memory (sampled pre-infection), which suggests cross-reactive memory joined.

The CDR3 consists of 15 residues. CDR1 is MNHEY, CDR2 SMNVEV, per germline (reference sequence). Trimming took off 5 bases at V and 4 bases at J, with 15 bases between the two ends. Regarding this clonotype: The antigen remains unidentified.

TCRdb re-called the 5' RACE reads through MiXCR, storing one row per CDR3 protein. The sample includes about 440,000 distinct CDR3 sequences, around 20% of them seen just once. J is TRBJ2-1 and V is TRBV27; weak D call: TRBD1 (6 bases). The sequenced sample was PBMCs or a T cell subset sorted from them (not recorded which). This receptor was taken from an adult woman who had mild COVID-19 (a few samples of this study predate the infection). Cell type and time point are not known. Here the CDR3 reads CASSPDQGGYNEQFF. The CDR3 DNA reads TGTGCCAGCAGTCCGGACCAAGGGGGATACAATGAGCAGTTCTTC.